Presented here are 12 T cell receptor beta chains from one specimen sequenced in a study of blood T cells in healthy people across ages. A second PCR, run for about 7 to 11 cycles, used a sample-barcoded 5' primer plus a J-beta primer mix. MiXCR, run by TCRdb on the 5' RACE reads, gives a single entry per CDR3 protein. The sample contains about 1.8 million distinct CDR3 sequences, about 50% of which appear only once. The sample taken for sequencing was blood. The receptors were gathered from a woman between 35 and 50 years old in good health.

V gene TRBV12-3 or TRBV12-4 combines with J gene TRBJ2-7, with D unclear. The CDR3 loop spans 13 amino acids. V was clipped by 3 bases and J by 10 bases, with 16 bases between them. CDR3 residues: CASSFSPQEIQYF. CDR3 DNA sequence: TGTGCCAGCAGTTTTTCACCACAAGAGATCCAGTACTTC.

This clonotype showed up just a few times. The V and J genes are TRBV24-1 and TRBJ2-5, with a possible D match to TRBD1 (6 bases). The CDR3 length is 13 residues. Trimming took off 3 bases at V and 4 bases at J, with 8 bases between the two ends. Germline V lookup: CDR1 KGHDR, CDR2 SFDVKD. The CDR3 loop reads CATSDTGLETQYF. The CDR3 DNA reads TGTGCCACCAGTGATACAGGGTTAGAGACCCAGTACTTC.

This clonotype came up a few times. V is TRBV25-1 and J is TRBJ2-7, with TRBD1 matching 10 bases. The CDR3 is made up of 16 amino acids. J was trimmed by 5 bases and V by 6 bases; bases with no gene match: 13. Per the germline V gene, CDR1 is MGHDK and CDR2 is SYGVNS. The CDR3 region is CASSPNPGQGPHEQYF. CDR3 sequence (DNA): TGTGCCAGCAGCCCTAACCCGGGACAGGGGCCCCACGAGCAGTACTTC.

This chain links TRBV6-2 or TRBV6-3 with TRBJ2-7; 7 nucleotides match TRBD1. The CDR3 loop spans 15 amino acids. After removal of 6 bases from V and 0 bases from J, the junction contained 8 bases not matched to a gene. CDR1 is MNHEY and CDR2 is SVGEGT in the germline V gene. The CDR3 sequence: CASRKTGTSSYEQYF. The CDR3 DNA sequence: TGTGCCAGCAGGAAGACAGGGACGAGCTCCTACGAGCAGTACTTC.

This sequence joins TRBV2 and TRBJ2-4; TRBD1 is a possible D gene (5 bases). Looked up from germline, CDR1 is SNHLY and CDR2 is FYNNEI. This CDR3 spans 17 amino acids. V gave up 0 bases and J gave up 3 bases, with 15 bases separating them. The CDR3 coding sequence is TGTGCCAGCAGTGAAGCGCTCCTGACAGTGTTCAAAAACATTCAGTACTTC. It codes for CASSEALLTVFKNIQYF.

The rearrangement uses TRBV20-1 and TRBJ2-1; 7 nucleotides align to TRBD1. CDR1 and CDR2 (germline): DFQATT, SNEGSKA (reference sequence). The CDR3 extends over 12 amino acids. This CDR3 reads CRPPGGYNEQFF. The CDR3 DNA is TGCAGACCGCCAGGGGGCTACAATGAGCAGTTCTTC.

CDR3 loop: CASSGQGVTNEKLFF. The CDR3 DNA reads TGCGCCAGCAGTGGGCAGGGGGTAACTAATGAAAAACTGTTTTTT. The chain combines TRBV5-1 with TRBJ1-4, with 7 bases identical to TRBD1. V shed 5 bases, J shed 1 base, and the junction held 5 bases outside the gene matches. Germline V gene data show CDR1 as SGHRS and CDR2 as YFSETQ. The CDR3 runs 15 residues.

This clonotype was detected only a few times. This chain uses TRBV25-1 with TRBJ1-2, with 9 bases fitting TRBD1. With V trimmed by 1 base and J by 7 bases, 13 bases remained unmatched. The CDR3 covers 17 residues. Germline assignment: CDR1 MGHDK and CDR2 SYGVNS. This chain's CDR3 is CASSESGTGLDSRGYTF. The CDR3 region has the DNA TGTGCCAGCAGTGAATCAGGGACAGGGCTCGATTCTCGTGGCTACACCTTC.

Here the CDR3 reads CASPETGCRSDTQYF. The DNA of the CDR3 is TGTGCCAGCCCCGAAACAGGCTGCCGATCAGATACGCAGTATTTT. The V gene is TRBV7-2, the J gene TRBJ2-3; the D gene is possibly TRBD1 (5 bases). Between the trimmed V and J ends, which lost 8 bases and 4 bases, there was a span of 19 bases. CDR1 is SGHTA, CDR2 FQGNSA, per germline. The CDR3 consists of 15 residues.

The rearrangement joins TRBV6-6 to TRBJ1-5, with 9 bases lining up with TRBD1. V shed 2 bases and J 3 bases; nucleotides not matched to a gene: 2. Germline assignment: CDR1 MNHNY and CDR2 SVGAGI (reference sequence). The CDR3 contains 15 residues. This CDR3 is CASSYGQGNNQPQHF. The CDR3, as DNA: TGTGCCAGCAGTTACGGACAGGGGAACAATCAGCCCCAGCATTTT.

J is TRBJ2-5 and V is TRBV11-2, with TRBD2 matching over 8 bases. This CDR3 spans 13 amino acids. Trimming at V came to 7 bases and at J to 11 bases, leaving 12 bases not matched to a gene. Germline V lookup: CDR1 SGHAT, CDR2 FQNNGV. The CDR3 nucleotides are TGTGCCAGCATCCGTGGTCCGGGAGGGGAGCAGTACTTC. Translated, it gives CASIRGPGGEQYF.

This sequence joins TRBV9 and TRBJ1-1; possible D gene TRBD1, 6 bases. This CDR3 has 16 residues. The V end was cut by 0 bases, the J end by 1 base, with 13 bases between. CDR1 is SGDLS and CDR2 is YYNGEE in the germline V gene. Here the CDR3 DNA reads TGTGCCAGCAGCGTAGCCTCAGGGGTCGGGAACACTGAAGCTTTCTTT. Its translation: CASSVASGVGNTEAFF.